This TCR beta chain was found in a study of CD8 T cells in Susac syndrome. The CDR3 has 13 residues. Germline V CDR1 and CDR2: SGHTA, FQGNSA. Trimming took off 1 base at V and 8 bases at J, with 11 bases between the two ends. A quantity of about 0.5 to 1 ug RNA underwent reverse transcription using random hexamers. The authors amplified TCR beta CDR3 across 54 Vbeta and 13 Jbeta using immunoSEQ multiplex PCR. One entry per CDR3 protein results from TCRdb running MiXCR on the immunoSEQ multiplex PCR reads. Found here are about 300,000 distinct CDR3 sequences, roughly 85% of them singletons; the top ten hold around 0.2%. TCR beta sequences were obtained from blood CD8+ and CD4+ T cells. Relapsing-remitting disease, either stable or active, was present in the treatment-naive patients who were the multiple sclerosis controls. The TEMRA cells underwent FACS enrichment, while the CD8+ and CD4+ T cells underwent negative isolation.

Material for sequencing was CD8+ T cells from PBMCs. The source is a human donor with multiple sclerosis. The rearrangement joins TRBV7-2 to TRBJ1-2; the D is unclear. For the CDR3, the DNA is TGTGCCAGCAGCTTAGAATCGCGTATCGGCTACACCTTC. It translates to CASSLESRIGYTF.